This TCR beta chain stems from a study of a mutant IDH1 vaccine in newly diagnosed glioma. Study results and limitations: Overall, more than 80% of patients had vaccine-induced immune responses.

CDR3 length: 14 residues. Germline CDR1 is KGHSH and CDR2 is LQKENI. Trimming removed 1 base from V and 7 bases from J, with 8 bases in between. Sequencing used immunoSEQ multiplex PCR; TCRdb keeps in-frame clones, though not all of them. This sample carries over 75,000 clones, 80% of them seen once, and the ten largest clones take around 7.5%. The time point here: baseline, week 1 (first vaccination visit). The treatment: pre-vaccination baseline after standard-of-care therapy. Astrocytomas found in donors were new, WHO grade 3 or 4, IDH1-mutant and ATRX-lost. Turning to this clone: Its antigen remains unknown.

The genes are TRBV18 and TRBJ1-6, with a weak D call TRBD1 (5 bases). This specimen consisted of PBMCs, obtained from a glioma patient treated with radiotherapy, temozolomide or both. The sequence was collected from a man in his forties or fifties with glioma. The CDR3 nucleotides read TGTGCCAGCTCACCACTGGGGGTGAATTCACCCCTCCACTTT. Its protein product is CASSPLGVNSPLHF.